These T cell receptor beta chains were read from a single sample in a study of CD8+ T cells in alopecia areata. Generated by immunoSEQ multiplex PCR, the TCRdb table keeps only in-frame clones and is missing some. The repertoire holds roughly 250,000 clones, with under 80% as singletons. The sample consisted of CD4+ T cells sorted from blood, taken at week 0. The origin of the receptors is a human donor with alopecia areata. Both conserved end residues are part of each CDR3. The order of the fields is V gene, CDR3 length, clone size, J gene, D gene, CDR3 DNA, CDR3 protein. A D gene is named only where the DNA matches it firmly. Clone sizes are given selectively: once, few, many, or a class where the clone is expanded.

TRBV18	17	-	TRBJ2-6	-	TGTGCCAGCTCACCTAAAGGCTCAAGCTCTGGGGCCAACGTCCTGACTTTC	CASSPKGSSSGANVLTF
TRBV5-4	14	few	TRBJ1-4	-	TGTGCCAGCAGCCGTGTCGGCGAGGGTGAAAAACTGTTTTTT	CASSRVGEGEKLFF
TRBV30	13	-	TRBJ2-2	TRBD1	TGTGCCTATGACAGGGCTAATACCGGGGAGCTGTTTTTT	CAYDRANTGELFF
TRBV30	11	once	TRBJ2-5	-	TGTGCCTGGAGTGATCCGGAGACCCAGTACTTC	CAWSDPETQYF
TRBV7-2	12	-	TRBJ2-5	-	TGTGCCAGCAGGGCGAATTGGGAGACCCAGTACTTC	CASRANWETQYF
TRBV2	15	-	TRBJ2-7	TRBD2	TGTGCCAGCACAAGTCTCCCGGGACTAGCGGGCGAGCAGTACTTC	CASTSLPGLAGEQYF
TRBV2	13	-	TRBJ1-1	-	TGTGCCAGCAGGGTTGAGGGAACTTCTGAAGCTTTCTTT	CASRVEGTSEAFF
TRBV19	15	-	TRBJ1-4	-	TGTGCCAGTAGTATAGGAGGGTGGTCTAATGAAAAACTGTTTTTT	CASSIGGWSNEKLFF
TRBV30	17	-	TRBJ2-6	-	TGTGCCTGGACGACAGGAAGGTCGGTATCTGGGGCCAACGTCCTGACTTTC	CAWTTGRSVSGANVLTF
TRBV29-1	14	-	TRBJ1-1	-	TGCAGCGCCTGGGGTACGGGGGCCGGCACTGAAGCTTTCTTT	CSAWGTGAGTEAFF
TRBV29-1	13	-	TRBJ2-5	-	TGCAGCGTTGGACAGGCGATTCAAGAGACCCAGTACTTC	CSVGQAIQETQYF
TRBV6-5	16	-	TRBJ1-2	-	TGTGCCAGCAGTTACTCGATGTCGGTGCCCAGCGGTGGCTACACCTTC	CASSYSMSVPSGGYTF
TRBV7-9	12	-	TRBJ1-1	-	TGTGCCAGCATCCGGGTGAACACTGAAGCTTTCTTT	CASIRVNTEAFF
TRBV2	14	once	TRBJ2-1	-	TGTGCCAGCACGGGGGTCACCCCCTACAATGAGCAGTTCTTC	CASTGVTPYNEQFF
TRBV30	13	-	TRBJ1-3	-	TGTGCCTGGAATCGTGACTCTGGAAACACCATATATTTT	CAWNRDSGNTIYF
TRBV29-1	15	once	TRBJ1-1	TRBD1	TGCAGCGTACTCGGGACAGGGGGCGATTTGACTGAAGCTTTCTTT	CSVLGTGGDLTEAFF
TRBV29-1	12	once	TRBJ1-2	-	TGCAGCGGCAACTTGGGGGACTATGGCTACACCTTC	CSGNLGDYGYTF
TRBV29-1	12	-	TRBJ1-6	-	TGCAGCGCCCCAGAGGGTAATTCACCCCTCCACTTT	CSAPEGNSPLHF